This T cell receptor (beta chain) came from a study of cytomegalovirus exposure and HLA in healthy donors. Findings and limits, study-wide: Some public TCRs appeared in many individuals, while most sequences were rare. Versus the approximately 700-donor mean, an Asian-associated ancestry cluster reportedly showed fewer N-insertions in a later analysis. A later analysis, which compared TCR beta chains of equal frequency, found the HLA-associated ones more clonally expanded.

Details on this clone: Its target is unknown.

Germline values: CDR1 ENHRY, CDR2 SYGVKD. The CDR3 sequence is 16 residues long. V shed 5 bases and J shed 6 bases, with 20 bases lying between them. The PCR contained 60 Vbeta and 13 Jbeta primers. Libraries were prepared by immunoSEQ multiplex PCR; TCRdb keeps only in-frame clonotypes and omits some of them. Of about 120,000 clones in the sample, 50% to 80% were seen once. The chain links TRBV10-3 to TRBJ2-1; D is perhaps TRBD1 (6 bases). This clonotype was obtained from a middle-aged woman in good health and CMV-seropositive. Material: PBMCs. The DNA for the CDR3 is TGTGCCATCAGTATCCGGGAAGGGGGTATAGGCAATGAGCAGTTCTTC. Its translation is CAISIREGGIGNEQFF.